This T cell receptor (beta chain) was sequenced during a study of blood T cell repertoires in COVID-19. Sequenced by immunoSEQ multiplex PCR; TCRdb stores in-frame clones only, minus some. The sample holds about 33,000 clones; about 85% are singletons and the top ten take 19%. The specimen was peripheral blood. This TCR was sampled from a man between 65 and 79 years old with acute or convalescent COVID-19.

CDR3 residues: CATSTGGVQPQHF. The CDR3 DNA sequence: TGTGCCACCAGTACAGGGGGCGTTCAGCCCCAGCATTTT. The V gene is TRBV24-1, the J gene TRBJ1-5; 9 bases map to TRBD1. The V gene end was trimmed by 6 bases and the J gene end by 6 bases; junction bases not matched to a gene: 2. Germline-derived CDR1 and CDR2 are KGHDR and SFDVKD. The CDR3 runs to 13 residues.